This TCR beta chain was found in a study of blood T cell repertoires in COVID-19. Study context: Donors in the United States, Italy and Spain gave samples during acute or convalescent COVID-19. The analysed material was cDNA or gDNA that came from T cells, B-cell-depleted T cells, or PBMCs.

The CDR3 is 15 residues long. V shed 0 bases and J shed 1 base, with 9 bases lying between them. Germline CDR1 SGHAT, CDR2 FQNNGV. The assay was immunoSEQ multiplex PCR, and TCRdb's table has in-frame clones only and misses some. The sample lists some 80,000 clones, 88% occurring once. This receptor was obtained from a human donor in a cohort sampled during active COVID-19. The sequenced sample consisted of peripheral blood. This rearrangement joins TRBV11-2 to TRBJ1-1, with D hard to call. In nucleotides, the CDR3 is TGTGCCAGCAGCTTAGACCAGCTAGGGAACACTGAAGCTTTCTTT. It codes for CASSLDQLGNTEAFF.